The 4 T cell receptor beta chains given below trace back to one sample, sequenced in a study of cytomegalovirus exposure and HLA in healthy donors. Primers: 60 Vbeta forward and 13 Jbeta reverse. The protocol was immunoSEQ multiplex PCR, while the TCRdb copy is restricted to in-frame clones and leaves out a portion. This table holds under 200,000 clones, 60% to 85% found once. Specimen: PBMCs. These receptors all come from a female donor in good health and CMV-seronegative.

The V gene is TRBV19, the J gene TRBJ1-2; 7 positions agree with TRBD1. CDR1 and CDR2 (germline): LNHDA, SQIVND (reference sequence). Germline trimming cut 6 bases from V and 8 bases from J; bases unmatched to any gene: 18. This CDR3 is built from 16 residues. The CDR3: CASSFLLGQRPMGYTF. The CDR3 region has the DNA TGTGCCAGTAGCTTCCTCTTGGGACAGCGACCAATGGGCTACACCTTC.

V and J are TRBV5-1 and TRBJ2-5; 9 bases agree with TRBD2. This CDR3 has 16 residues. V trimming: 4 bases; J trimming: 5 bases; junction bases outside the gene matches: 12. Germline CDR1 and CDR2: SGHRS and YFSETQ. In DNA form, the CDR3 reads TGCGCCAGCAGCCCCCCGGTGGGCGGGAGGGAGGAGACCCAGTACTTC. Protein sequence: CASSPPVGGREETQYF.

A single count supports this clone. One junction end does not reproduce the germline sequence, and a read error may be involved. CDR3 in amino acids: CANSSTSSSYEQYF. In DNA, the CDR3 is TGTGCCAACAGCTCCACCTCCAGCTCCTACGAGCAGTACTTC. This chain links TRBV7-8 with TRBJ2-7; D is unclear. The CDR3 is 14 residues long. Germline values: CDR1 SGHVS, CDR2 FQNEAQ.

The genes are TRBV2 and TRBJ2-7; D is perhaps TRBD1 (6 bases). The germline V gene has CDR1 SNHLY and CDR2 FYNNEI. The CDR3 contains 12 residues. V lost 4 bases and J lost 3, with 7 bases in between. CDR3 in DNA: TGTGCCAGCAGTGGACAGGTCTACGAGCAGTACTTC. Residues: CASSGQVYEQYF.